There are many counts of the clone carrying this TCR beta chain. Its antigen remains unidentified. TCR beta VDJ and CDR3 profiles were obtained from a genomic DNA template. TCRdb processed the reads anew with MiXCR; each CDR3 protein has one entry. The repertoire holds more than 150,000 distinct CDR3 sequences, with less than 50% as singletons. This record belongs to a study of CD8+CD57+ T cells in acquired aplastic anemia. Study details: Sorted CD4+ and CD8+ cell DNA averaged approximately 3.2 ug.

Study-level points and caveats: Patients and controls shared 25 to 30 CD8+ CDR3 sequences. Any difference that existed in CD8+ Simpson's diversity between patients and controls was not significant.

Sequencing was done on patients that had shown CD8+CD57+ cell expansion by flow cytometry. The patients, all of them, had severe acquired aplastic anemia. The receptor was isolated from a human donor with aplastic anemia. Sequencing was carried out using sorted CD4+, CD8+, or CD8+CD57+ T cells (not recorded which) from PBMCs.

The CDR3 DNA reads TGTGCCAGCAGTCAAAGCGGGGGGACCTACAATGAGCAGTTCTTC. This translates into CASSQSGGTYNEQFF. The gene calls are TRBV7-2 and TRBJ2-1; 9 nucleotides align to TRBD2. The V gene's germline CDR1 is SGHTA and CDR2 FQGNSA. The CDR3 spans 15 residues. Unmatched junction bases numbered 5, after V lost 6 bases and J lost 2 bases.